This TCR beta chain was sequenced for a study of blood T cell repertoires in COVID-19. In germline, CDR1 is SGHAT, CDR2 FQDESV (reference sequence). CDR3 size: 14 residues. Trimming took 4 bases from V and 4 from J; bases not matched to a gene: 4. TCRdb keeps only in-frame clones here, not all; method: immunoSEQ multiplex PCR. The sample holds some 300,000 clones, just under 90% seen once. The chain links TRBV11-1 to TRBJ2-3; the match to TRBD2 covers 8 bases. The clonotype comes from a woman aged 50 to 65 who had been exposed to COVID-19. The sequenced sample consisted of PBMCs or T cells enriched from blood (not recorded which). As DNA, the CDR3 is TGTGCCAGCAGCTCGGGGGGGCCAGCAGATACGCAGTATTTT. It translates to CASSSGGPADTQYF.